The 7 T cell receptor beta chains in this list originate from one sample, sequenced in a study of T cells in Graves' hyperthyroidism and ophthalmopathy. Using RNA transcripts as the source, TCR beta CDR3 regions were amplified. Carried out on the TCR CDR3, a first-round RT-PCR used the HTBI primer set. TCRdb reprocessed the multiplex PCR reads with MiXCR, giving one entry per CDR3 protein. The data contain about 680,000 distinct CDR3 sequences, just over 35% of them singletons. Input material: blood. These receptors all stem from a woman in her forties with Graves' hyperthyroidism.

In nucleotides, the CDR3 is TGTGCCAGCAGCTTTCCCGTCCCAGACAATCCCTCCTACGAGCAGTACTTC. Protein product: CASSFPVPDNPSYEQYF. This rearrangement joins TRBV11-1 to TRBJ2-7, with D hard to call. CDR1 and CDR2 from the germline V gene are SGHAT and FQDESV (reference sequence). The CDR3 sequence is 17 residues long. Trimming took 3 bases from V and 0 from J, leaving 18 bases between them.

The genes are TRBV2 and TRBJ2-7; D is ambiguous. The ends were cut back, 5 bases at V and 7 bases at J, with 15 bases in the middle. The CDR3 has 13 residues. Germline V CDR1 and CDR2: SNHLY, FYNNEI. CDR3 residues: CASSQLPLGEQYF. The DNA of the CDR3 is TGTGCCAGCAGTCAACTCCCTCTTGGGGAGCAGTACTTC.

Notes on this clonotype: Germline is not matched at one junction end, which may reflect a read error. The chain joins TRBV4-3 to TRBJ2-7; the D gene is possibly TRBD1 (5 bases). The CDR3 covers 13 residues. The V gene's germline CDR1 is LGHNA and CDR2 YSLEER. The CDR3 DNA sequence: TGCGCCAGCGGCCAAGAAGACAGAGGCGAGCAGTACTTC. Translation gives CASGQEDRGEQYF.

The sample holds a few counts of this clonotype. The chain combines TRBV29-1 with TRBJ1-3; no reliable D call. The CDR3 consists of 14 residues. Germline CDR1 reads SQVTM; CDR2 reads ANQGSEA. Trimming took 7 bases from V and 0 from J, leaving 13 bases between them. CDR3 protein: CSDRAEGSGNTIYF. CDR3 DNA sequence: TGCAGCGACCGCGCGGAGGGCTCTGGAAACACCATATATTTT. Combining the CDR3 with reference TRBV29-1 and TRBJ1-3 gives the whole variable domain SAVISQKPSRDICQRGTSLTIQCQVDSQVTMMFWYRQQPGQSLTLIATANQGSEATYESGFVIDKFPISRPNLTFSTLTVSNMSPEDSSIYLCSDRAEGSGNTIYFGEGSWLTVV.

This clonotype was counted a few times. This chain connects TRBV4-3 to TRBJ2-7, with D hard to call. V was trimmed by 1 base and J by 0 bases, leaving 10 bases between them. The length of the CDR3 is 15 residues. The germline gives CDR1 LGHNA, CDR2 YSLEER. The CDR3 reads CASSQGVRSSYEQYF. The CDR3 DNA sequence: TGCGCCAGCAGCCAAGGGGTGAGGAGCTCCTACGAGCAGTACTTC.

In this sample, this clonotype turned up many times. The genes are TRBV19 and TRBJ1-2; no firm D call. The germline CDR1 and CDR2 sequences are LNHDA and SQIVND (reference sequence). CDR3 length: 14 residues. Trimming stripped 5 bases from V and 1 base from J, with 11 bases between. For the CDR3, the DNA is TGTGCCAGTAGTCCAGGCGCGGTTAACTATGGCTACACCTTC. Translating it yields CASSPGAVNYGYTF.

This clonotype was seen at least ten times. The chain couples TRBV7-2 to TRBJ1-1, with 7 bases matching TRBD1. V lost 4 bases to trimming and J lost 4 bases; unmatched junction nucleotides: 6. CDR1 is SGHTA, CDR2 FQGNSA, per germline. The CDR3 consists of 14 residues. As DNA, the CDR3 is TGTGCCAGCAGCTCGACAGGGAGGGGCACTGAAGCTTTCTTT. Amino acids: CASSSTGRGTEAFF. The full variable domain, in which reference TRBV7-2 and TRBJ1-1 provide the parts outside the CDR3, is GAGVSQSPSNKVTEKGKDVELRCDPISGHTALYWYRQSLGQGLEFLIYFQGNSAPDKSGLPSDRFSAERTGGSVSTLTIQRTQQEDSAVYLCASSSTGRGTEAFFGQGTRLTVV.